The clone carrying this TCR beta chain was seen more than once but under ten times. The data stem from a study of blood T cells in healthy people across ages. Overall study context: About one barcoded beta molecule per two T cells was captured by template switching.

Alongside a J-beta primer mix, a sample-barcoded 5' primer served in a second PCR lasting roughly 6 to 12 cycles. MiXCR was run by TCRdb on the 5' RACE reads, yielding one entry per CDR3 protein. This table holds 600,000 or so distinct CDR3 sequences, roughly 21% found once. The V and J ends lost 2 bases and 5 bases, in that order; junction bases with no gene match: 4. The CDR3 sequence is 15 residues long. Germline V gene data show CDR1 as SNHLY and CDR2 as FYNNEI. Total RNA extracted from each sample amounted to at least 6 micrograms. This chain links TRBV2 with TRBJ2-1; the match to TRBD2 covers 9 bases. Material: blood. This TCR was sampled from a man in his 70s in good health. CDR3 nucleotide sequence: TGTGCCAGCAGTGAACGCGGGAGGGTCCACAATGAGCAGTTCTTC. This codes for CASSERGRVHNEQFF. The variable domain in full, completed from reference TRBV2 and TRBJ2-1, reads EPEVTQTPSHQVTQMGQEVILRCVPISNHLYFYWYRQILGQKVEFLVSFYNNEISEKSEIFDDQFSVERPDGSNFTLKIRSTKLEDSAMYFCASSERGRVHNEQFFGPGTRLTVL.